One TCR beta chain is described in this entry. The antigen is undetermined. The data belong to a study of identical twins. General observations from the study: Abundant cord blood beta clonotypes carried fewer insertions; memory repertoires showed none.

Trimming removed 5 bases from V and 3 bases from J; junction bases left unmatched: 3. Germline V lookup: CDR1 SGHRS, CDR2 YFSETQ. The CDR3 has 16 amino acids. TCRdb analysed the 5' RACE reads with MiXCR anew, one entry per CDR3 protein. The sample has 200,000 to 250,000 distinct CDR3 sequences, about 7.5% seen once; the top ten hold approximately 2%. These sequences were also reported in another study, on yellow fever vaccine responses in identical twins.

The TCR originated in a woman younger than 30 in good health. The V call is TRBV5-1, the J call TRBJ2-6, with 12 bases identical to TRBD2. The sequenced sample consisted of memory (CD45RO+) T cells sorted from blood. The chain's CDR3 is CASRRLAGVGANVLTF. The DNA of the CDR3 is TGCGCCAGCAGAAGACTAGCGGGAGTTGGGGCCAACGTCCTGACTTTC.